These 8 T cell receptor beta chains were sequenced from one sample in a study of blood T cell repertoires in COVID-19. Here immunoSEQ multiplex PCR was the method, and the copy in TCRdb shows in-frame clones only, minus some. The table includes hundreds of thousands of clones, over 75% detected once. The sequenced sample consisted of PBMCs or T cells enriched from blood (not recorded which). The source is a man aged 25 to 40 who had recovered from COVID-19.

This rearrangement joins TRBV6-6 to TRBJ2-6; 9 nucleotides align to TRBD1. This CDR3 contains 17 residues. V lost 5 bases and J lost 2; bases outside the gene matches: 7. The germline V gene encodes CDR1 MNHNY and CDR2 SVGAGI (reference sequence). The CDR3 nucleotides are TGTGCCAGCAGTCCCGACAGGGGGACCCCTGGGGCCAACGTCCTGACTTTC. Residues: CASSPDRGTPGANVLTF.

This chain uses TRBV28 with TRBJ2-6; D possibly corresponds to TRBD2 (5 bases). V lost 5 bases and J 1 base, leaving 9 bases between the germline ends. This CDR3 is built from 15 residues. Germline V lookup: CDR1 MDHEN, CDR2 SYDVKM. CDR3 in DNA: TGTGCCAGCAGTCCCGGGGAGTCTGGGGCCAACGTCCTGACTTTC. Amino acids: CASSPGESGANVLTF. Full variable domain (remainder filled in from reference TRBV28 and TRBJ2-6): DVKVTQSSRYLVKRTGEKVFLECVQDMDHENMFWYRQDPGLGLRLIYFSYDVKMKEKGDIPEGYSVSREKKERFSLILESASTNQTSMYLCASSPGESGANVLTFGAGSRLTVL.

This clone appeared a single time. Other DNA sequences in the same sample also yield this CDR3. The J gene is TRBJ2-1, the V gene TRBV3-1 (or the pseudogene TRBV3-2), with 9 nucleotides matching TRBD2. Germline-derived CDR1 and CDR2 are LGHDT and YNNKEL (reference sequence). The CDR3 spans 15 residues. The ends lost 1 base at V and 4 bases at J; junction bases unmatched: 2. The CDR3 protein is CASSQGLAAYNEQFF. The CDR3 nucleotides read TGTGCCAGCAGCCAAGGACTAGCGGCGTACAATGAGCAGTTCTTC.

The chain employs TRBV7-9 and TRBJ1-1; 9 bases line up with TRBD1. J was trimmed by 5 bases and V by 4 bases; bases with no gene match: 5. CDR1 SEHNR and CDR2 FQNEAQ come from the germline V gene (reference sequence). CDR3 size: 14 residues. CDR3 sequence reads: CASSSTGGRTEAFF. The CDR3 DNA is TGTGCCAGCAGCTCGACAGGGGGGCGGACTGAAGCTTTCTTT.

The chain carries TRBV5-5 and TRBJ2-7, with 8 bases that match TRBD1. The CDR3 has 13 amino acids. Unmatched junction bases numbered 5, after V lost 5 bases and J lost 4 bases. CDR1 and CDR2 (germline): SGHKS, YYEKEE (reference sequence). This chain's CDR3 is CASRGTGGYEQYF. Here the CDR3 DNA reads TGTGCCAGCAGGGGGACAGGCGGGTACGAGCAGTACTTC.

This clone was seen once. This chain links TRBV19 with TRBJ2-7, with TRBD2 matching over 13 bases. Germline-derived CDR1 and CDR2 are LNHDA and SQIVND (reference sequence). J was trimmed by 11 bases and V by 5 bases; bases with no gene match: 9. This CDR3 comprises 14 residues. This CDR3 reads CASSSGTSGEVKYF. CDR3 sequence (DNA): TGTGCCAGTAGTTCCGGGACTAGCGGGGAGGTGAAGTACTTC. The complete variable domain, with remaining parts taken from reference TRBV19 and TRBJ2-7, reads DGGITQSPKYLFRKEGQNVTLSCEQNLNHDAMYWYRQDPGQGLRLIYYSQIVNDFQKGDIAEGYSVSREKKESFPLTVTSAQKNPTAFYLCASSSGTSGEVKYFGPGTRLTVT.

V is TRBV11-2 and J is TRBJ2-1; 11 bases line up with TRBD2. CDR3 length: 15 residues. The germline gives CDR1 SGHAT, CDR2 FQNNGV. J gave up 4 bases and V 6 bases, and 5 bases lay outside the gene matches. This CDR3 is CASSPGLAVYNEQFF. CDR3 coding DNA: TGTGCCAGCAGTCCGGGACTAGCGGTATACAATGAGCAGTTCTTC.

The V and J genes are TRBV4-1 and TRBJ1-2, with D unresolved. V was cut by 0 bases and J by 2 bases, with 10 bases left in between. The germline CDR1 and CDR2 sequences are MGHRA and YSYEKL. The CDR3 loop spans 15 amino acids. CDR3 nucleotides: TGCGCCAGCAGCCAAGAAGTGTCGGGGAACTATGGCTACACCTTC. This translates into CASSQEVSGNYGYTF.